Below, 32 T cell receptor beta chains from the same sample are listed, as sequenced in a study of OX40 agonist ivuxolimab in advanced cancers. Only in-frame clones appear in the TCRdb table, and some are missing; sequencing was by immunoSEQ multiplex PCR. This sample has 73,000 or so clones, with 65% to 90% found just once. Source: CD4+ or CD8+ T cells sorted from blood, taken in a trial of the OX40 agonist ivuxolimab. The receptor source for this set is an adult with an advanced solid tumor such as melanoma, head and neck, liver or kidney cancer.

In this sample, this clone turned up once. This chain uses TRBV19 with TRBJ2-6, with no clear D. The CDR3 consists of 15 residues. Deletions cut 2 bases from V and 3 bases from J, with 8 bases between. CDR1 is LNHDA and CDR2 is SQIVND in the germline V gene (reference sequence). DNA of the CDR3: TGTGCCAGTAGTATATGGAGAGGTGGGGCCAACGTCCTGACTTTC. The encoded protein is CASSIWRGGANVLTF.

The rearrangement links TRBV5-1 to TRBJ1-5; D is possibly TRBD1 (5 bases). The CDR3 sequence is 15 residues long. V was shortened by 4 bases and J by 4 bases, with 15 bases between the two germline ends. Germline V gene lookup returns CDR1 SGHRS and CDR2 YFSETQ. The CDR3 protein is CASSPMGETNQPQHF. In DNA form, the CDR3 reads TGCGCCAGCAGCCCGATGGGGGAGACAAATCAGCCCCAGCATTTT. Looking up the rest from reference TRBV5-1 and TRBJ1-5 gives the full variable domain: KAGVTQTPRYLIKTRGQQVTLSCSPISGHRSVSWYQQTPGQGLQFLFEYFSETQRNKGNFPGRFSGRQFSNSRSEMNVSTLELGDSALYLCASSPMGETNQPQHFGDGTRLSIL.

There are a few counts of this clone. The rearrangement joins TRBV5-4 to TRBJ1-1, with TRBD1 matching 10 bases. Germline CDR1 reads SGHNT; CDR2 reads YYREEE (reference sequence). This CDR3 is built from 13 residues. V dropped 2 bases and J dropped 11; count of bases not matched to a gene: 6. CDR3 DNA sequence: TGTGCCAGCAGCTTCGGACAGGGGGGACAGGCTTTCTTT. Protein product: CASSFGQGGQAFF.

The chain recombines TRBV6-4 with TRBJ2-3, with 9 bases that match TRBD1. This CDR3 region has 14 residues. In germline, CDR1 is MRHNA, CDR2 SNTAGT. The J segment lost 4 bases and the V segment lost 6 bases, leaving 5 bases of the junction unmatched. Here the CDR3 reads CASSGTGRADTQYF. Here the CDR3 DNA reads TGTGCCAGCAGCGGGACAGGGAGGGCAGATACGCAGTATTTT.

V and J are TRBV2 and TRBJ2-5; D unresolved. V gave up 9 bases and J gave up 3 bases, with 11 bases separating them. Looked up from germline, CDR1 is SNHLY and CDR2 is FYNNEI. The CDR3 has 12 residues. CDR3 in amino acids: CASEPLEETQYF. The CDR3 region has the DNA TGTGCCAGTGAGCCTCTCGAAGAGACCCAGTACTTC.

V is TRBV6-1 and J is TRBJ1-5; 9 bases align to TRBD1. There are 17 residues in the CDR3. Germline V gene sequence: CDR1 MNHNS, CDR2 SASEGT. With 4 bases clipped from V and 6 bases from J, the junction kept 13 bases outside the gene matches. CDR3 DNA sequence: TGTGCCAGCAGTGCCCAACCCGGGACAGGGACAACTCAGCCCCAGCATTTT. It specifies CASSAQPGTGTTQPQHF.

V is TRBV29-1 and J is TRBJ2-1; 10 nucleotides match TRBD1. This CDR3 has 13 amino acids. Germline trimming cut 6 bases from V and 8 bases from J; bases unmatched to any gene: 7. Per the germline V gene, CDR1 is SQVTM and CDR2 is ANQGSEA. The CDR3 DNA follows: TGCAGCGTGCGACAGGGGGCTTGGTATGAGCAGTTCTTC. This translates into CSVRQGAWYEQFF.

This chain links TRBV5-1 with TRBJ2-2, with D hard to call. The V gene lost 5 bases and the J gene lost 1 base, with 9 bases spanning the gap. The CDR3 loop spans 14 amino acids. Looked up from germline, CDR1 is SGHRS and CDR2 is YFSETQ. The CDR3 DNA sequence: TGCGCCAGCAGTCCTTCTCAGAACACCGGGGAGCTGTTTTTT. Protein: CASSPSQNTGELFF.

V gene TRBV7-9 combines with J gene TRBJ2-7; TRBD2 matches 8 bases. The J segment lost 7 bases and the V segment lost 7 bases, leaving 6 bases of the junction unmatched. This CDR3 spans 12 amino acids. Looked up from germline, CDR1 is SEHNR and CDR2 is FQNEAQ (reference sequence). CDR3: CASTRTSWEQYF. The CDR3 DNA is TGTGCCAGCACCAGGACTAGCTGGGAGCAGTACTTC.

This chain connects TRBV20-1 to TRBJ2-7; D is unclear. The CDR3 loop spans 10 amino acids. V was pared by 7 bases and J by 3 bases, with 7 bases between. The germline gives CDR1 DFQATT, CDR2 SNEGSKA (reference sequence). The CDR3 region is CSVADYEQYF. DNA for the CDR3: TGCAGTGTGGCAGACTACGAGCAGTACTTC.

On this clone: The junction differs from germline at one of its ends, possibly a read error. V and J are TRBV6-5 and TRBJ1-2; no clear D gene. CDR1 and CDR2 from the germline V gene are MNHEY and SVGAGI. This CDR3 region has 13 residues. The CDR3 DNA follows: TGTGCCAGCAGTTACGGAGACTTACCCCCTTCGGAATTC. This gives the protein CASSYGDLPPSEF.

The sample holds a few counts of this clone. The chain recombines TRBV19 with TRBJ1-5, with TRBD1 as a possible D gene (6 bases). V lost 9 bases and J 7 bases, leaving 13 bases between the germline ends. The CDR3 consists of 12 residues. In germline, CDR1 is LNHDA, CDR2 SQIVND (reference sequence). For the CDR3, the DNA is TGTGCCAGCAGACTACAGGGACAGCCCCAGCATTTT. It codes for CASRLQGQPQHF.

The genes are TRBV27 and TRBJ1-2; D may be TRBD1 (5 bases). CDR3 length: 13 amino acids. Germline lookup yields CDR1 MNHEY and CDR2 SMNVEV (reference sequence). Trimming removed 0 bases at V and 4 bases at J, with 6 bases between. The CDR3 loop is CASSLSGVYGYTF. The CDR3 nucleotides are TGTGCCAGCAGTTTATCAGGGGTCTATGGCTACACCTTC.

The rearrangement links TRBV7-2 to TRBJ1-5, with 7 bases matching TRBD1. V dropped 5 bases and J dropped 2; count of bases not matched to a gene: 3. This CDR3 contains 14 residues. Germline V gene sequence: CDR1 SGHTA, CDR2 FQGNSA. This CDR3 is CASSTTGGNQPQHF. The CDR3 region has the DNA TGTGCCAGCAGCACCACAGGGGGCAATCAGCCCCAGCATTTT.

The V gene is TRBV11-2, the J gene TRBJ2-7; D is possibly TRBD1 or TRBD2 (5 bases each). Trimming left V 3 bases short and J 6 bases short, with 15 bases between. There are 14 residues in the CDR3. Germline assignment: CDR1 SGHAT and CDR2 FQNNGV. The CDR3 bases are TGTGCCAGCAGCTTGACGGGGACCTACCCCGAGCAGTACTTC. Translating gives CASSLTGTYPEQYF.

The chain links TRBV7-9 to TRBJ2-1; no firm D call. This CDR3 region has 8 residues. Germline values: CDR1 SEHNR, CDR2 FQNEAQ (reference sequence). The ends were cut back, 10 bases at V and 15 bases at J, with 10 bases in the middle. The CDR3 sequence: CATRSSFF. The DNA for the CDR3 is TGTGCCACCCGTAGCTCGTTCTTC.

The CDR3: CASSRTGSFEQYF. DNA of the CDR3: TGTGCCAGCTCTAGGACAGGTTCTTTCGAGCAGTACTTC. V usage is TRBV7-8 and J usage is TRBJ2-7, with 7 positions matching TRBD1. Losses at the gene ends were 8 bases for V and 6 bases for J; bases not matched to a gene: 10. The germline V gene has CDR1 SGHVS and CDR2 FQNEAQ. The CDR3 totals 13 residues.

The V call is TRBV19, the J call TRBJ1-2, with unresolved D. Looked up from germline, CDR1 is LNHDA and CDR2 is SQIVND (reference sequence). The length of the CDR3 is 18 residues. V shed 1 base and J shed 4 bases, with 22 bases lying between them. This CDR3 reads CASSIAKGEKQWVYGYTF. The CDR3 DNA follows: TGTGCCAGTAGTATAGCTAAAGGTGAAAAGCAGTGGGTCTATGGCTACACCTTC.

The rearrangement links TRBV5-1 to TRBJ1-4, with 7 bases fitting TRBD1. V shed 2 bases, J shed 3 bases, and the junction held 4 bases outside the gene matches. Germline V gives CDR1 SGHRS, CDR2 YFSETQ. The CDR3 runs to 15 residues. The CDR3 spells CASSLAGQSNEKLFF. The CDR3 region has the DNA TGCGCCAGCAGCTTAGCGGGACAGTCTAATGAAAAACTGTTTTTT.

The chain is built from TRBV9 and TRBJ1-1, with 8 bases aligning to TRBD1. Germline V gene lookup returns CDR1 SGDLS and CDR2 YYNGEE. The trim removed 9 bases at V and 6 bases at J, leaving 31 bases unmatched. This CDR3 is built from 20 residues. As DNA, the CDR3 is TGTGCCACGAGCATAGCTTGGGACTTGGGACAGGCGGAACAGCGGGCTGAAGCTTTCTTT. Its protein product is CATSIAWDLGQAEQRAEAFF.

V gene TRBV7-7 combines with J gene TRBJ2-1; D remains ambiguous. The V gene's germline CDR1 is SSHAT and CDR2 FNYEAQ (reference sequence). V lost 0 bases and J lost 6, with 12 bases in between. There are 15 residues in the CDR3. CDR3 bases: TGTGCCAGCAGCTTAGCGCTAGGCAAGGCCAATGAGCAGTTCTTC. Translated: CASSLALGKANEQFF.

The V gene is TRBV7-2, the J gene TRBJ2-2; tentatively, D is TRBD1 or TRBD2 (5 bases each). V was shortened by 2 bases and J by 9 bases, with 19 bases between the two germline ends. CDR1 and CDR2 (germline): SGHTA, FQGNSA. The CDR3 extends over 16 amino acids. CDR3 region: CASSLQGASRARELFF. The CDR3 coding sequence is TGTGCCAGCAGCTTACAGGGAGCCTCCCGGGCCCGGGAGCTGTTTTTT.

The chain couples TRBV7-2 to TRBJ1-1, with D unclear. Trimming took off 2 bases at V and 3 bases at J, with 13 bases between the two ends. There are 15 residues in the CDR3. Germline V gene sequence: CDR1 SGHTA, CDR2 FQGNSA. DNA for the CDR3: TGTGCCAGCAGCTTACAGGCAGGTAGCGACACTGAAGCTTTCTTT. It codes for CASSLQAGSDTEAFF.

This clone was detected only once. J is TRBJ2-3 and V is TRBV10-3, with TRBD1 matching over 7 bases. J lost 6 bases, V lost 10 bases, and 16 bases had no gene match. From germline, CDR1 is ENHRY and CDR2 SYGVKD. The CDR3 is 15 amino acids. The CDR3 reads CATLGRDSDLDTQYF. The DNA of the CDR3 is TGTGCCACTTTGGGCCGGGACAGTGACTTGGATACGCAGTATTTT.

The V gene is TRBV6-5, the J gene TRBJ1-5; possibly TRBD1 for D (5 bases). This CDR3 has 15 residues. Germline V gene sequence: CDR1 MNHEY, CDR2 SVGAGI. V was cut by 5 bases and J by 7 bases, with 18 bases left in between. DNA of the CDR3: TGTGCCAGCAGTCTCAGGTCTGGGGGTGGCCAGCCCCAGCATTTT. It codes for CASSLRSGGGQPQHF.

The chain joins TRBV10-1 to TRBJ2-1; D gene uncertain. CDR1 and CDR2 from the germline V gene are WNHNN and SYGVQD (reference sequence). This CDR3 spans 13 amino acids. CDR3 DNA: TGCGGTGTGGAGCAGCCCTTCCACAATGAGCAGTTCTTC. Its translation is CGVEQPFHNEQFF.

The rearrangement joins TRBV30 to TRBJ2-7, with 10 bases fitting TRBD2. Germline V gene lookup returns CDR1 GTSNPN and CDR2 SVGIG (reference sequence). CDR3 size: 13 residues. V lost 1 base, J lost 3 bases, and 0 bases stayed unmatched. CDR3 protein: CAWSGTSGYEQYF. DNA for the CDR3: TGTGCCTGGAGTGGGACTAGCGGCTACGAGCAGTACTTC.

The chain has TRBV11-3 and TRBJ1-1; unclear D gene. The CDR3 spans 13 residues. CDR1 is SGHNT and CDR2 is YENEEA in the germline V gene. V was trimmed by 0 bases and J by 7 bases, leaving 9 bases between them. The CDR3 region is CASSLERGFEAFF. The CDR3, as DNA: TGTGCCAGCAGCTTAGAAAGAGGGTTTGAAGCTTTCTTT. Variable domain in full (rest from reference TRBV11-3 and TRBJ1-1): EAGVVQSPRYKIIEKKQPVAFWCNPISGHNTLYWYLQNLGQGPELLIRYENEEAVDDSQLPKDRFSAERLKGVDSTLKIQPAELGDSAVYLCASSLERGFEAFFGQGTRLTVV.

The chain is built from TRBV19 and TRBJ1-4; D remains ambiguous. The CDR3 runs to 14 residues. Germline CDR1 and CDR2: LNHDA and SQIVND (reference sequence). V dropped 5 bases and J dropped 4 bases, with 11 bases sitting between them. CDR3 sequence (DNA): TGTGCCAGTAGTCCCGACGCAATTAATGAAAAACTGTTTTTT. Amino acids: CASSPDAINEKLFF. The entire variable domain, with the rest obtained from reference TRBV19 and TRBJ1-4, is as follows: DGGITQSPKYLFRKEGQNVTLSCEQNLNHDAMYWYRQDPGQGLRLIYYSQIVNDFQKGDIAEGYSVSREKKESFPLTVTSAQKNPTAFYLCASSPDAINEKLFFGSGTQLSVL.

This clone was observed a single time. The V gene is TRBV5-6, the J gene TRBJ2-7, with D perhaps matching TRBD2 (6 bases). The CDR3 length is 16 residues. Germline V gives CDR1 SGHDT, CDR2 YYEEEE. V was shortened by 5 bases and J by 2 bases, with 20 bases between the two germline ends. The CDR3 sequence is CASSFTYGTFTYEQYF. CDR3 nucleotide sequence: TGTGCCAGCAGTTTTACGTACGGGACTTTCACCTACGAGCAGTACTTC. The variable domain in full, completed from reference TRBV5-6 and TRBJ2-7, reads DAGVTQSPTHLIKTRGQQVTLRCSPKSGHDTVSWYQQALGQGPQFIFQYYEEEERQRGNFPDRFSGHQFPNYSSELNVNALLLGDSALYLCASSFTYGTFTYEQYFGPGTRLTVT.

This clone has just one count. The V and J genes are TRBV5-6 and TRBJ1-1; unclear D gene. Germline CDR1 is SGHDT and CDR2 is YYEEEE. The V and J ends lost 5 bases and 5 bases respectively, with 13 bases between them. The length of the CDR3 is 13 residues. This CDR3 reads CASRALGGTEAFF. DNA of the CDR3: TGTGCCAGCAGGGCCCTTGGTGGAACTGAAGCTTTCTTT. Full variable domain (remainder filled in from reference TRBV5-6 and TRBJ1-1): DAGVTQSPTHLIKTRGQQVTLRCSPKSGHDTVSWYQQALGQGPQFIFQYYEEEERQRGNFPDRFSGHQFPNYSSELNVNALLLGDSALYLCASRALGGTEAFFGQGTRLTVV.

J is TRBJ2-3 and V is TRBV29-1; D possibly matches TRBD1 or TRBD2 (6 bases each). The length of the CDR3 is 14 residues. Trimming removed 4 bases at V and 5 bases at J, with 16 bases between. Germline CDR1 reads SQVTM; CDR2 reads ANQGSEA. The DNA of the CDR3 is TGCAGCGTTGTGAGGGGGGCCCTCATAGATACGCAGTATTTT. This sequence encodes CSVVRGALIDTQYF.